This TCR beta chain derives from a study of blood T cell repertoires in COVID-19. Authors' data handling: Amplification of reference gene primers provided the estimated nucleated cell counts. The method was immunoSEQ multiplex PCR; TCRdb's version includes in-frame clones alone and lacks a portion of them. The V and J calls and clone size come from that table; D and trimming were worked out from the DNA. The data show tens of thousands of clones, roughly 90% seen once. With V trimmed by 9 bases and J by 2 bases, 6 bases remained unmatched. The CDR3 has 13 residues. Specimen: peripheral blood. This receptor was taken from a man aged 60 to 69 with active or convalescent COVID-19. V usage is TRBV12-3 or TRBV12-4 and J usage is TRBJ2-5; TRBD1 aligns across 7 bases. CDR3 sequence reads: CASSGQSQETQYF. CDR3 bases: TGTGCCAGTTCGGGACAGTCACAAGAGACCCAGTACTTC.